The 20 T cell receptor beta chains below were found in one sample sequenced in a study of regulatory T cells in long-lasting Graves disease. Time point in this sample: newly diagnosed GD, antithyroid drugs for less than 3 months. Extracted PBMC RNA gave rise to the TCR library. Construction of TCR beta libraries relied on iRepertoire HTBI primers and on Arm-PCR targeting CDR3 regions. MiXCR, applied by TCRdb to the multiplex PCR reads, yields one record per CDR3 protein. This table has hundreds of thousands of distinct CDR3 sequences, roughly 12% appearing once. These data were also reused for a study on T cells in Graves' hyperthyroidism and ophthalmopathy.

The source material was peripheral blood mononuclear cells (PBMCs), sampled at new diagnosis, from a patient treated with antithyroid drugs. Receptor source: a man aged 25 to 40 with Graves disease.

The rearrangement uses TRBV5-6 and TRBJ2-7; D is possibly TRBD1 or TRBD2 (5 bases each). The V and J ends lost 4 bases and 1 base respectively, with 12 bases between them. The CDR3 is made up of 14 amino acids. Germline V lookup: CDR1 SGHDT, CDR2 YYEEEE. The CDR3 DNA is TGTGCCAGCAGCCCAAGGGACCCGTCCTACGAGCAGTACTTC. Translated, it gives CASSPRDPSYEQYF.

To note about this clonotype: At one of its ends the junction is not consistent with the germline gene, which may arise from a read error. The rearrangement joins TRBV5-1 to TRBJ2-7; 8 nucleotides align to TRBD2. CDR3 size: 15 residues. The V gene's germline CDR1 is SGHRS and CDR2 YFSETQ. This chain's CDR3 is CARSFTSGHSYEQYF. CDR3 DNA sequence: TGCGCCCGCAGCTTTACTAGCGGCCACTCCTACGAGCAGTACTTC.

This clonotype was observed a few times. The genes are TRBV11-3 and TRBJ2-2, with no clear D. Germline assignment: CDR1 SGHNT and CDR2 YENEEA. With 0 bases removed from V and 5 bases from J, the gap between germline ends came to 7 bases. This CDR3 contains 14 residues. CDR3 amino acids: CASSLDSRTGELFF. The CDR3 DNA is TGTGCCAGCAGCTTAGATAGTAGGACCGGGGAGCTGTTTTTT. Full variable domain (missing parts from reference TRBV11-3 and TRBJ2-2): EAGVVQSPRYKIIEKKQPVAFWCNPISGHNTLYWYLQNLGQGPELLIRYENEEAVDDSQLPKDRFSAERLKGVDSTLKIQPAELGDSAVYLCASSLDSRTGELFFGEGSRLTVL.

This sequence joins TRBV27 and TRBJ2-5; tentatively, D is TRBD2 (5 bases). The V gene's germline CDR1 is MNHEY and CDR2 SMNVEV (reference sequence). The CDR3 runs to 13 residues. V was cut by 4 bases and J by 7 bases, with 13 bases left in between. The CDR3 region is CASSSIEGRTQYF. CDR3 nucleotide sequence: TGTGCCAGCAGTTCCATCGAGGGAAGGACCCAGTACTTC.

This clonotype was observed many times. No conserved phenylalanine or tryptophan is present at the end of the CDR3, so a read error is the likely explanation. The DNA is left out, because the CDR3 cannot be placed on it with certainty; the CDR3 is given as TCRdb lists it. This chain joins TRBV5-1 and TRBJ1-4; TRBD1, the D gene given by the table, was not confirmed from the DNA. With termini counted, the CDR3 has 11 amino acids. Germline CDR1 and CDR2: SGHRS and YFSETQ. This CDR3 reads CASSLDRGPLI.

V and J are TRBV11-3 and TRBJ2-1; the match to TRBD2 covers 11 bases. V lost 5 bases, J lost 4 bases, and 25 bases stayed unmatched. CDR3 length: 22 residues. Germline values: CDR1 SGHNT, CDR2 YENEEA. The CDR3 spells CASSQDLSTSGSLLGFYNEQFF. The CDR3 DNA reads TGTGCCAGCAGCCAAGACCTAAGCACTAGCGGGAGTCTGTTGGGCTTTTACAATGAGCAGTTCTTC.

This clonotype was recorded many times. This rearrangement joins TRBV12-3 or TRBV12-4 to TRBJ2-1; D is perhaps TRBD2 (6 bases). V was shortened by 2 bases and J by 5 bases, with 10 bases between the two germline ends. CDR3 length: 14 residues. Here the CDR3 reads CASSLYGSHNEQFF. The DNA of the CDR3 is TGTGCCAGCAGTTTATACGGGAGCCACAATGAGCAGTTCTTC.

This clonotype was recorded many times. The chain has TRBV29-1 and TRBJ2-7; 11 positions agree with TRBD1. This CDR3 region has 14 residues. The germline gives CDR1 SQVTM, CDR2 ANQGSEA. Trimming removed 4 bases from V and 5 bases from J; junction bases left unmatched: 7. The CDR3 here is CSVAPGTGGNEQYF. The DNA for the CDR3 is TGCAGCGTTGCCCCCGGGACAGGGGGAAACGAGCAGTACTTC.

This clonotype was counted ten times or more. The rearrangement uses TRBV7-9 and TRBJ2-3; D ambiguous. This CDR3 has 17 amino acids. V was clipped by 1 base and J by 4 bases, with 18 bases between them. Germline values: CDR1 SEHNR, CDR2 FQNEAQ (reference sequence). As DNA, the CDR3 is TGTGCCAGCAGCTTAGGAGGATACACCTCCTCCGCAGATACGCAGTATTTT. Translating it yields CASSLGGYTSSADTQYF.

This clonotype was seen many times. This chain joins TRBV12-3 or TRBV12-4 and TRBJ2-5, with TRBD2 identical over 10 bases. This CDR3 is 15 amino acids long. Germline trimming cut 6 bases from V and 3 bases from J; bases unmatched to any gene: 7. CDR3 amino acids: CASRGAGGIKETQYF. The CDR3 bases are TGTGCCAGCAGGGGAGCGGGAGGGATTAAAGAGACCCAGTACTTC.

There are many counts of this clonotype. The chain joins TRBV5-1 to TRBJ2-1; D is perhaps TRBD2 (5 bases). This CDR3 is 12 amino acids long. Germline assignment: CDR1 SGHRS and CDR2 YFSETQ. The V end was cut by 4 bases, the J end by 12 bases, with 14 bases between. The CDR3 loop is CASSRSGRGQFF. The CDR3 DNA reads as TGCGCCAGCAGCCGCTCCGGACGGGGGCAGTTCTTC. Based on the CDR3 plus reference TRBV5-1 and TRBJ2-1, the full variable domain is KAGVTQTPRYLIKTRGQQVTLSCSPISGHRSVSWYQQTPGQGLQFLFEYFSETQRNKGNFPGRFSGRQFSNSRSEMNVSTLELGDSALYLCASSRSGRGQFFGPGTRLTVL.

This clonotype was recorded at least ten times. V and J are TRBV12-3 or TRBV12-4 and TRBJ1-1, with unresolved D. V was cut by 3 bases and J by 7 bases, with 6 bases left in between. The CDR3 runs to 11 residues. CDR3: CASSLGHEAFF. The CDR3 DNA reads TGTGCCAGCAGTTTGGGCCATGAAGCTTTCTTT.

Ten or more counts support this clonotype. The chain recombines TRBV12-3 or TRBV12-4 with TRBJ2-4, with D possibly called TRBD1 or TRBD2 (5 bases each). The CDR3 consists of 13 residues. With 4 bases removed from V and 3 bases from J, the gap between germline ends came to 7 bases. CDR3 region: CASSWDGKNIQYF. The CDR3 DNA reads as TGTGCCAGCAGTTGGGACGGCAAAAACATTCAGTACTTC.

The V and J genes are TRBV7-8 and TRBJ2-5, with 11 nucleotides matching TRBD2. The J segment lost 2 bases and the V segment lost 3 bases, leaving 11 bases of the junction unmatched. The germline gives CDR1 SGHVS, CDR2 FQNEAQ. CDR3 length: 18 amino acids. CDR3 in DNA: TGTGCCAGCAGCTTTAACTCTGGACTAGCGGGCTCTCAAGAGACCCAGTACTTC. Encoded protein: CASSFNSGLAGSQETQYF.

This clonotype showed up just a few times. The chain couples TRBV10-3 to TRBJ2-1; D remains unclear. V was trimmed by 2 bases and J by 0 bases, leaving 2 bases between them. CDR3 length equals 13 residues. Germline V CDR1 and CDR2: ENHRY, SYGVKD. The CDR3 DNA reads as TGTGCCATCAGTGAGAGCTCCTACAATGAGCAGTTCTTC. It encodes CAISESSYNEQFF.

In its sample, this clonotype was seen a few times. This chain connects TRBV3-1 to TRBJ2-3; 7 positions match TRBD2. Looked up from germline, CDR1 is LGHDT and CDR2 is YNNKEL (reference sequence). Losses at the gene ends were 0 bases for V and 11 bases for J; bases not matched to a gene: 8. The CDR3 runs to 14 residues. In DNA form, the CDR3 reads TGTGCCAGCAGCCAAGAAGGACGGGGGGATGGGCAGTATTTT. As protein: CASSQEGRGDGQYF.

This clonotype was counted many times. The rearrangement joins TRBV2 to TRBJ2-3, with D perhaps matching TRBD1 (6 bases). CDR3 length: 14 residues. The V end lost 4 bases, the J end lost 1 base, and 9 bases lay between the germline ends. Germline V gene lookup returns CDR1 SNHLY and CDR2 FYNNEI. CDR3 amino acids: CASSGAGGTDTQYF. Written as DNA, the CDR3 is TGTGCCAGCAGTGGAGCAGGGGGCACAGATACGCAGTATTTT.

This clonotype was seen a few times. This rearrangement joins TRBV19 to TRBJ1-1, with 7 bases aligning to TRBD1. CDR1 and CDR2 (germline): LNHDA, SQIVND (reference sequence). There are 17 residues in the CDR3. V was pared by 5 bases and J by 4 bases, with 16 bases of the junction left unmatched. CDR3 in amino acids: CASSFGGGPRWGTEAFF. The CDR3 coding sequence is TGTGCCAGTAGTTTCGGAGGGGGCCCGCGATGGGGCACTGAAGCTTTCTTT.

As to this clonotype: A much larger clone differs by one base, so this may be a read error. The V gene is TRBV7-2, the J gene TRBJ2-5, with 7 bases lining up with TRBD2. Per germline, CDR1 SGHTA and CDR2 FQGNSA. This CDR3 has 15 amino acids. The CDR3 nucleotides read TGTGCCAGCAGCTTAGGAGCGGGACGGCAAGAGACCCAGCACTTC. Protein sequence: CASSLGAGRQETQHF.

This clonotype showed up just once. A much larger clone differs by one base, so this may be a read error. V and J are TRBV19 and TRBJ2-7; 8 bases agree with TRBD1. Trimming cost V 4 bases and J 4 bases; bases outside gene matches: 9. CDR1 is LNHDA and CDR2 is SQIVND in the germline V gene (reference sequence). This CDR3 is 15 amino acids long. CDR3 sequence (DNA): TGTGCCAGTAGTACCCTTTCGACAGGGGCGTACGAGCAGTACTTC. Its protein is CASSTLSTGAYEQYF.